Shown below are 20 T cell receptor beta chains from a single sample sequenced in a study of blood T cell repertoires in COVID-19. Measured with immunoSEQ multiplex PCR; TCRdb has only the in-frame clones, and not every one. The sample has about 210,000 clones, 80% to 90% seen once. Sequencing used peripheral blood. The source is a woman in her forties or fifties with acute or convalescent COVID-19.

This chain connects TRBV28 to TRBJ2-3, with 7 bases lining up with TRBD2. The germline V gene encodes CDR1 MDHEN and CDR2 SYDVKM. CDR3 length: 15 amino acids. V gave up 6 bases and J gave up 6 bases; unmatched junction bases: 12. CDR3 sequence reads: CASRPTSVPGDTQYF. The CDR3 DNA sequence: TGTGCCAGCAGGCCCACTAGCGTCCCAGGGGATACGCAGTATTTT.

The V call is TRBV6-5, the J call TRBJ2-7; 7 nucleotides agree with TRBD1. The V segment lost 6 bases and the J segment 2 bases; nucleotides outside the gene matches: 10. The germline CDR1 and CDR2 sequences are MNHEY and SVGAGI. This CDR3 is built from 15 residues. The CDR3 sequence: CASRPDRLRTYEQYF. CDR3 DNA: TGTGCCAGCAGACCGGACAGGCTCCGTACCTACGAGCAGTACTTC.

Concerning this clone itself: The same CDR3 also results from other DNA sequences found in this sample. The genes are TRBV19 and TRBJ1-5, with TRBD1 matching over 7 bases. This CDR3 spans 15 amino acids. The ends lost 4 bases at V and 0 bases at J; junction bases unmatched: 3. Germline V gene lookup returns CDR1 LNHDA and CDR2 SQIVND (reference sequence). The CDR3 DNA is TGTGCCAGTAGTACGGGGACAGCTAGCAATCAGCCCCAGCATTTT. As protein: CASSTGTASNQPQHF.

V and J are TRBV18 and TRBJ2-1; 10 bases line up with TRBD2. Germline values: CDR1 KGHSH, CDR2 LQKENI. The CDR3 covers 15 residues. Trimming at V came to 3 bases and at J to 14 bases, leaving 13 bases not matched to a gene. In DNA form, the CDR3 reads TGTGCCAGCTCACCCCCGACTAGCGGGCCGGGTGGGGAGTTCTTC. Translated: CASSPPTSGPGGEFF.

In its sample, this clone was seen a few times. The J gene is TRBJ1-2, the V gene TRBV29-1; a weak D match, TRBD1 (5 bases). This CDR3 is 13 amino acids long. The germline V and J ends were trimmed by 1 base and 2 bases, with 8 bases remaining between them. From germline, CDR1 is SQVTM and CDR2 ANQGSEA. The CDR3, as DNA: TGCAGCGTTGAAGGACAGACCAACTATGGCTACACCTTC. Amino acid sequence: CSVEGQTNYGYTF.

The V and J genes are TRBV19 and TRBJ1-5; 9 bases are a match to TRBD1. Per germline, CDR1 LNHDA and CDR2 SQIVND (reference sequence). V lost 7 bases and J lost 4; bases outside the gene matches: 5. CDR3 length equals 14 residues. CDR3 in amino acids: CASTMGTGNQPQHF. CDR3 DNA: TGTGCCAGTACCATGGGGACAGGGAATCAGCCCCAGCATTTT.

The J gene is TRBJ2-3, the V gene TRBV15; TRBD2 is a possible D gene (6 bases). Per the germline V gene, CDR1 is LNHNV and CDR2 is YYDKDF (reference sequence). This CDR3 has 16 residues. The V gene lost 3 bases and the J gene lost 2 bases, with 15 bases spanning the gap. The CDR3 DNA reads as TGTGCCACCAGCAGGGGCGGGACTCCTTCCACAGATACGCAGTATTTT. The encoded protein is CATSRGGTPSTDTQYF.

V usage is TRBV6-5 and J usage is TRBJ1-1; no clear D gene. The V gene lost 8 bases and the J gene lost 0 bases, with 10 bases spanning the gap. This CDR3 has 13 amino acids. Germline assignment: CDR1 MNHEY and CDR2 SVGAGI. Here the CDR3 reads CASSMVLNTEAFF. CDR3 bases: TGTGCCAGCTCTATGGTTTTGAACACTGAAGCTTTCTTT.

The chain employs TRBV27 and TRBJ2-7, with D possibly TRBD1 on 5 matching bases. Trimming removed 6 bases from V and 2 bases from J, with 11 bases in between. This CDR3 has 13 residues. Germline loops: CDR1 MNHEY, CDR2 SMNVEV (reference sequence). CDR3 DNA: TGTGCCAGCAGCCTGACAGTGACCTACGAGCAGTACTTC. Translating it yields CASSLTVTYEQYF.

This sequence joins TRBV21-1 and TRBJ1-2. TRBV21-1 is a listed pseudogene. The CDR3 extends over 16 amino acids. CDR3 coding DNA: TGTGCCAGCAGCGCCCTAGGGGAGGGAATTGACTATGGCTACACCTTC. It encodes CASSALGEGIDYGYTF.

The chain carries TRBV11-2 and TRBJ2-7, with D perhaps matching TRBD2 (6 bases). The V and J ends lost 5 bases and 6 bases respectively, with 20 bases between them. The germline CDR1 and CDR2 sequences are SGHAT and FQNNGV. The length of the CDR3 is 15 residues. Written as DNA, the CDR3 is TGTGCCAGCAGCCCAGAGAGGCGGGGACTTGGCGAGCAGTACTTC. As protein: CASSPERRGLGEQYF.

This chain connects TRBV28 to TRBJ2-3; tentative D call: TRBD2 (6 bases). Germline CDR1 reads MDHEN; CDR2 reads SYDVKM. Trimming left V 3 bases short and J 3 bases short, with 13 bases between. The CDR3 contains 15 residues. Written as DNA, the CDR3 is TGTGCCAGCAGTTTGGGGGGATCTCGGACAGATACGCAGTATTTT. Its translation: CASSLGGSRTDTQYF. Full variable domain (remainder filled in from reference TRBV28 and TRBJ2-3): DVKVTQSSRYLVKRTGEKVFLECVQDMDHENMFWYRQDPGLGLRLIYFSYDVKMKEKGDIPEGYSVSREKKERFSLILESASTNQTSMYLCASSLGGSRTDTQYFGPGTRLTVL.

The rearrangement uses TRBV7-2 and TRBJ2-5, with no clear D. Germline-derived CDR1 and CDR2 are SGHTA and FQGNSA. Trimming took off 7 bases at V and 1 base at J, with 10 bases between the two ends. The CDR3 has 13 residues. CDR3 region: CASTRMSQETQYF. The DNA for the CDR3 is TGTGCCAGCACCCGTATGTCCCAAGAGACCCAGTACTTC.

The rearrangement links TRBV2 to TRBJ1-2, with D hard to call. Trimming stripped 4 bases from V and 2 bases from J, with 5 bases between. CDR1 is SNHLY, CDR2 FYNNEI, per germline. The CDR3 is 12 residues long. The CDR3 nucleotides read TGTGCCAGCAGTGGTTCAAACTATGGCTACACCTTC. Translating gives CASSGSNYGYTF. Together with reference TRBV2 and TRBJ1-2, the CDR3 gives the full variable domain: EPEVTQTPSHQVTQMGQEVILRCVPISNHLYFYWYRQILGQKVEFLVSFYNNEISEKSEIFDDQFSVERPDGSNFTLKIRSTKLEDSAMYFCASSGSNYGYTFGSGTRLTVV.

This sequence joins TRBV5-4 and TRBJ2-3; 11 bases line up with TRBD2. V lost 4 bases, J lost 4 bases, and 11 bases stayed unmatched. The germline V gene has CDR1 SGHNT and CDR2 YYREEE (reference sequence). The CDR3 has 17 amino acids. CDR3 loop: CASSPGTSGGGADTQYF. DNA of the CDR3: TGTGCCAGCAGCCCCGGGACTAGCGGTGGAGGGGCAGATACGCAGTATTTT.

This clone was picked up a small number of times. The V call is TRBV2, the J call TRBJ2-5; tentatively, D is TRBD2 (5 bases). Trimming removed 3 bases from V and 5 bases from J, with 10 bases in between. CDR3 length: 13 amino acids. CDR1 and CDR2 from the germline V gene are SNHLY and FYNNEI. The CDR3 DNA is TGTGCCAGCAGTGAGGACTGGCAGGAGACCCAGTACTTC. It encodes CASSEDWQETQYF.

This sequence joins TRBV29-1 and TRBJ2-2; D ambiguous. Deletions cut 5 bases from V and 0 bases from J, with 10 bases between. Germline lookup yields CDR1 SQVTM and CDR2 ANQGSEA. This CDR3 is built from 14 residues. CDR3 in DNA: TGCAGCGTTCTAGTGGAGACGAACACCGGGGAGCTGTTTTTT. Residues: CSVLVETNTGELFF.

This clone appeared a few times. The gene calls are TRBV5-1 and TRBJ1-4; D is possibly TRBD1 (5 bases). The germline V and J ends were trimmed by 2 bases and 6 bases, with 8 bases remaining between them. The CDR3 extends over 13 amino acids. The V gene's germline CDR1 is SGHRS and CDR2 YFSETQ. Here the CDR3 DNA reads TGCGCCAGCAGCTTAGGGGCAGATGAAAAACTGTTTTTT. It is translated as CASSLGADEKLFF.

The rearrangement links TRBV28 to TRBJ2-6, with no clear D. The CDR3 covers 13 residues. The germline V gene encodes CDR1 MDHEN and CDR2 SYDVKM. The V end lost 6 bases, the J end lost 1 base, and 4 bases lay between the germline ends. The CDR3 region has the DNA TGTGCCAGCAGCATTTCTGGGGCCAACGTCCTGACTTTC. Protein: CASSISGANVLTF. The full variable domain, rest sourced from reference TRBV28 and TRBJ2-6, is DVKVTQSSRYLVKRTGEKVFLECVQDMDHENMFWYRQDPGLGLRLIYFSYDVKMKEKGDIPEGYSVSREKKERFSLILESASTNQTSMYLCASSISGANVLTFGAGSRLTVL.

The rearrangement uses TRBV11-2 and TRBJ2-7; 9 bases fit TRBD1. J lost 6 bases, V lost 1 base, and 4 bases had no gene match. From germline, CDR1 is SGHAT and CDR2 FQNNGV. CDR3 size: 14 residues. CDR3 nucleotides: TGTGCCAGCAGCTTAGGGGGACAGGGTGTCGAGCAGTACTTC. It is translated as CASSLGGQGVEQYF.